This T cell receptor beta chain comes out of a study of beta chain features in type 1 diabetes. Note on this clone: Its cognate antigen is unknown. Other DNA sequences in this specimen translate into the identical CDR3.

The study's findings and limits: Within the patient group, naive, central memory and Treg TCRB repertoires appeared more similar to each other than within healthy donors. Researchers report that Type 1 diabetes patients had moderately but significantly shorter TCRB CDR3s across all four CD4+ subsets.

Expressed TCRB transcripts were sequenced after all isolated RNA was converted to cDNA. Produced via immunoSEQ multiplex PCR; TCRdb's table is partial and in-frame only. Of about 740,000 clones in the sample, over 10% were seen once. Sequencing was done on a sample of naive CD4+ T cells from blood. The clonotype originates from a man aged 18-30 years with type 1 diabetes.

The CDR3 is CAWSVLQGNTEAFF. The CDR3 DNA sequence: TGTGCCTGGAGTGTACTTCAGGGGAACACTGAAGCTTTCTTT. The chain has TRBV30 and TRBJ1-1; weak D call: TRBD1 (5 bases). V was shortened by 0 bases and J by 1 base, with 9 bases between the two germline ends. Germline V CDR1 and CDR2: GTSNPN, SVGIG (reference sequence). CDR3 size: 14 residues.